Sequencing of this T cell receptor beta chain was carried out in a study of blood T cells in healthy people across ages. A J-beta primer mix and a sample-barcoded 5' primer were used in a second PCR of about 6 to 12 cycles. Each CDR3 protein is one row after TCRdb ran MiXCR on the 5' RACE reads. The sample yields approximately 1.5 million distinct CDR3 sequences, about 31% seen once. Unmatched junction bases numbered 9, after V lost 7 bases and J lost 2 bases. CDR1 SQVTM and CDR2 ANQGSEA come from the germline V gene. CDR3 length equals 15 residues. Study outcomes and limitations: Getting older went along with TCR beta diversity per million T cells dropping roughly linearly.

In this sample, this clonotype turned up a few times. Its specificity is unknown. The origin of this receptor is a woman aged 30 to 39 in good health. The rearrangement joins TRBV29-1 to TRBJ2-3, with 10 bases fitting TRBD1. Sequences were obtained from blood. This chain's CDR3 is CSGGGGTGDTDTQYF. DNA of the CDR3: TGCAGCGGTGGGGGGGGGACAGGGGACACAGATACGCAGTATTTT.